This TCR beta chain was captured in a study of cytomegalovirus exposure and HLA in healthy donors. Study information: Among the approximately 400 donors who were genotyped, roughly 86% fell in the genetic ancestry cluster that is associated with self-reported Caucasian donors.

General study findings and limits: Prior analysis indicated that the majority of TCR beta V segments exhibited productivity approximately 87% or approximately 30% of the time. In a later analysis, a missense DCLRE1C variant was linked to TCR beta V- and J-gene trimming.

V lost 8 bases, J lost 0 bases, and 22 bases lay in between. Germline V gives CDR1 SNHLY, CDR2 FYNNEI. The CDR3 loop spans 17 amino acids. This clone was picked up a small number of times. Its antigen is currently unknown. The PCR was carried out with 60 Vbeta primers and 13 Jbeta primers. TCRdb's table, derived via immunoSEQ multiplex PCR, lists solely in-frame clones and lacks some. This sample carries 150,000 to 160,000 clones, around 70% of them seen once, and the ten largest clones take 2.1%. The sample comprised PBMCs. This receptor was identified in a young man in good health and CMV-seronegative. This chain uses TRBV2 with TRBJ1-1; D unresolved. CDR3 in amino acids: CASGFLYVLRLNTEAFF. The CDR3 DNA sequence: TGTGCCAGCGGATTTCTGTATGTTCTCAGGCTGAACACTGAAGCTTTCTTT.